Listed here are 20 T cell receptor beta chains from one sample, sequenced in a study of cytomegalovirus exposure and HLA in healthy donors. 60 Vbeta and 13 Jbeta primers were used in PCR. Sequenced by immunoSEQ multiplex PCR; TCRdb stores in-frame clones only, minus some. The sample holds approximately 110,000 clones. Sequenced: PBMCs. These TCRs come from a man aged 18 to 35 in good health and CMV-seronegative.

The rearrangement links TRBV5-1 to TRBJ2-1; 7 bases match TRBD2. V shed 6 bases, J shed 7 bases, and the junction held 7 bases outside the gene matches. Germline V gives CDR1 SGHRS, CDR2 YFSETQ. The CDR3 loop spans 13 amino acids. CDR3 DNA: TGCGCCAGCACGCGGGAGTCCCGGAATGAGCAGTTCTTC. Translation: CASTRESRNEQFF.

The chain is built from TRBV30 and TRBJ1-2, with D possibly matching TRBD1 (6 bases). The CDR3 loop spans 11 amino acids. CDR1 is GTSNPN, CDR2 SVGIG, per germline (reference sequence). Trimming pared 8 bases from V and 9 bases from J, leaving 16 bases between. DNA of the CDR3: TGTGCCGCCCGGGACATAGATAGCTACACCTTC. It yields the protein CAARDIDSYTF.

The genes are TRBV7-9 and TRBJ1-2; possible D gene TRBD1, 6 bases. V dropped 1 base and J dropped 0 bases, with 18 bases sitting between them. Per the germline V gene, CDR1 is SEHNR and CDR2 is FQNEAQ (reference sequence). This CDR3 contains 18 residues. This chain's CDR3 is CASSLDIAQGRANYGYTF. The CDR3, as DNA: TGTGCCAGCAGCTTAGATATAGCACAGGGCCGAGCTAACTATGGCTACACCTTC.

The V gene is TRBV19, the J gene TRBJ2-5; perhaps TRBD2 as D (6 bases). The CDR3 is made up of 15 amino acids. From germline, CDR1 is LNHDA and CDR2 SQIVND (reference sequence). The CDR3 DNA follows: TGTGTCCCTAGTTGGAGGGTTGACCACCGGGAGACCCAGTACTTC. Translated, it gives CVPSWRVDHRETQYF. Variable domain in full (rest from reference TRBV19 and TRBJ2-5): DGGITQSPKYLFRKEGQNVTLSCEQNLNHDAMYWYRQDPGQGLRLIYYSQIVNDFQKGDIAEGYSVSREKKESFPLTVTSAQKNPTAFYLCVPSWRVDHRETQYFGPGTRLLVL.

For this clone: The junction departs from the called germline gene at one end, perhaps through a read error. This chain links TRBV7-7 with TRBJ2-5; weak D call: TRBD1 (6 bases). There are 15 residues in the CDR3. The germline CDR1 and CDR2 sequences are SSHAT and FNYEAQ (reference sequence). CDR3 coding DNA: TGTGCTAGCAGCGTCGGACAGTCTATCCAAGAGACCCAGTACTTC. Its translation: CASSVGQSIQETQYF.

J is TRBJ2-1 and V is TRBV6-1, with unresolved D. The CDR3 runs to 11 residues. From germline, CDR1 is MNHNS and CDR2 SASEGT. V was clipped by 9 bases and J by 6 bases, with 9 bases between them. CDR3 nucleotide sequence: TGTGCCAGTCTGCTGGCCAATGAGCAGTTCTTC. Translation: CASLLANEQFF.

This chain uses TRBV6-5 with TRBJ2-5, with no clear D. The CDR3 covers 14 residues. CDR1 is MNHEY, CDR2 SVGAGI, per germline. The ends were cut back, 0 bases at V and 3 bases at J, with 8 bases in the middle. This CDR3 is CASSYSSFEETQYF. The DNA for the CDR3 is TGTGCCAGCAGTTACTCGAGTTTCGAAGAGACCCAGTACTTC.

The chain employs TRBV10-3 and TRBJ2-1; no clear D. CDR1 is ENHRY, CDR2 SYGVKD, per germline. The germline V and J ends were trimmed by 6 bases and 8 bases, with 11 bases remaining between them. The CDR3 contains 12 residues. This CDR3 reads CAISLSFHEQFF. The DNA of the CDR3 is TGTGCCATCAGCCTTTCGTTCCATGAGCAGTTCTTC.

The J gene is TRBJ2-7, the V gene TRBV18; perhaps TRBD2 as D (5 bases). Trimming removed 0 bases at V and 2 bases at J, with 8 bases between. Per the germline V gene, CDR1 is KGHSH and CDR2 is LQKENI. The CDR3 consists of 14 residues. The CDR3 nucleotides read TGTGCCAGCTCACCACCGGGAGCTACCTACGAGCAGTACTTC. It translates to CASSPPGATYEQYF.

V usage is TRBV7-2 and J usage is TRBJ2-7; D remains ambiguous. The V end was cut by 0 bases, the J end by 0 bases, with 3 bases between. CDR1 and CDR2 from the germline V gene are SGHTA and FQGNSA. The CDR3 spans 13 residues. This CDR3 is CASSLAASYEQYF. The CDR3 region has the DNA TGTGCCAGCAGCTTAGCAGCCTCCTACGAGCAGTACTTC.

As concerns this clone: A junction end diverges from the germline sequence, so it may reflect a read error. The rearrangement uses TRBV7-2 and TRBJ2-2; tentative D call: TRBD2 (5 bases). The germline V gene encodes CDR1 SGHTA and CDR2 FQGNSA. CDR3 length: 11 amino acids. The CDR3 region is CASMISGKLFF. The CDR3 DNA reads as TGTGCCAGCATGATTTCCGGGAAGCTGTTTTTT.

The chain uses TRBV5-6 and TRBJ1-1; TRBD1 is a possible D gene (5 bases). The CDR3 runs 18 residues. Germline CDR1 and CDR2: SGHDT and YYEEEE. Trimming removed 7 bases from V and 0 bases from J, with 25 bases in between. The CDR3 reads CASWGGFDGIGVNTEAFF. DNA of the CDR3: TGTGCCAGCTGGGGGGGATTTGATGGGATTGGTGTGAACACTGAAGCTTTCTTT.

The gene calls are TRBV2 and TRBJ2-5, with D tentatively TRBD2 (9 bases). The CDR3 is 15 residues long. The V gene lost 5 bases and the J gene lost 7 bases, with 20 bases spanning the gap. Germline CDR1 SNHLY, CDR2 FYNNEI. CDR3 protein: CASSPMTSGQGTQYF. The CDR3 DNA follows: TGTGCCAGCAGTCCTATGACTAGCGGACAGGGGACCCAGTACTTC.

The V gene is TRBV6-4, the J gene TRBJ2-1; the match to TRBD1 covers 10 bases. Trimming removed 6 bases from V and 1 base from J; junction bases left unmatched: 6. The CDR3 length is 16 residues. CDR1 is MRHNA and CDR2 is SNTAGT in the germline V gene. The CDR3 nucleotides are TGTGCCAGCAGCCTTGGACAGGGGGTATCCTACAATGAGCAGTTCTTC. Its translation: CASSLGQGVSYNEQFF.

The genes are TRBV27 and TRBJ2-7; D gene uncertain. The germline V gene has CDR1 MNHEY and CDR2 SMNVEV (reference sequence). The CDR3 loop spans 13 amino acids. Trimming left V 0 bases short and J 3 bases short, with 6 bases between. The CDR3 DNA sequence: TGTGCCAGCAGTTTATCCTCTCGCTACGAGCAGTACTTC. The encoded protein is CASSLSSRYEQYF.

CDR3 residues: CASSPRGTGELFF. CDR3 in DNA: TGTGCCAGCAGCCCCCGGGGCACCGGGGAGCTGTTTTTT. The genes are TRBV13 and TRBJ2-2; the D gene is possibly TRBD2 (5 bases). Trimming pared 5 bases from V and 4 bases from J, leaving 8 bases between. Germline lookup yields CDR1 PRHDT and CDR2 FYEKMQ (reference sequence). This CDR3 is built from 13 residues.

The chain links TRBV7-6 to TRBJ1-4; D gene uncertain. V lost 5 bases and J 8 bases, leaving 12 bases between the germline ends. The CDR3 is made up of 13 amino acids. The germline CDR1 and CDR2 sequences are SGHVS and FNYEAQ. This CDR3 reads CASSPAGGEKLFF. In DNA form, the CDR3 reads TGTGCCAGCAGCCCAGCAGGCGGGGAAAAACTGTTTTTT.

The rearrangement joins TRBV6-5 to TRBJ2-2; 7 nucleotides match TRBD1. V shed 2 bases, J shed 6 bases, and the junction held 6 bases outside the gene matches. Germline V lookup: CDR1 MNHEY, CDR2 SVGAGI. CDR3 length: 15 amino acids. The CDR3 DNA sequence: TGTGCCAGCAGTTACGAGCAGGGGGTCGCCGGGGAGCTGTTTTTT. This gives the protein CASSYEQGVAGELFF.

The chain combines TRBV19 with TRBJ1-5; TRBD1 aligns across 7 bases. The CDR3 runs 16 residues. Germline V gene data show CDR1 as LNHDA and CDR2 as SQIVND (reference sequence). V shed 5 bases, J shed 8 bases, and the junction held 15 bases outside the gene matches. CDR3 nucleotides: TGTGCCAGTAGTTACCCCCGGGCAGGGGGATTGAAGCCCCAGCATTTT. As protein: CASSYPRAGGLKPQHF.

This sequence joins TRBV4-2 and TRBJ2-1, with 8 positions matching TRBD2. From germline, CDR1 is LGHNA and CDR2 YNFKEQ. Unmatched junction bases numbered 12, after V lost 6 bases and J lost 8 bases. The CDR3 consists of 15 residues. This chain's CDR3 is CASRAYMAGGYEQFF. For the CDR3, the DNA is TGTGCCAGCAGAGCATACATGGCGGGGGGTTATGAGCAGTTCTTC.